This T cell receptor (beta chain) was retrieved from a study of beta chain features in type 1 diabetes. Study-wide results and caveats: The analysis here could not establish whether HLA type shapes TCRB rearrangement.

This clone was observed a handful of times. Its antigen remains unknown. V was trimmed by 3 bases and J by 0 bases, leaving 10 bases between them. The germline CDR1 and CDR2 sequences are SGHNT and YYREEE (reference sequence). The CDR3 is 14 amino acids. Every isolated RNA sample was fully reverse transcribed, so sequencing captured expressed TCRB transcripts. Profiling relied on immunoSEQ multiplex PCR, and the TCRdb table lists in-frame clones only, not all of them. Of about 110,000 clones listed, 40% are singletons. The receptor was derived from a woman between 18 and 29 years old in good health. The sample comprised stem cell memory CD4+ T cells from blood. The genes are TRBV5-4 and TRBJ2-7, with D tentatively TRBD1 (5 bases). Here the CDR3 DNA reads TGTGCCAGCAGCTCAAAGACAGCCTCCTACGAGCAGTACTTC. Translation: CASSSKTASYEQYF.